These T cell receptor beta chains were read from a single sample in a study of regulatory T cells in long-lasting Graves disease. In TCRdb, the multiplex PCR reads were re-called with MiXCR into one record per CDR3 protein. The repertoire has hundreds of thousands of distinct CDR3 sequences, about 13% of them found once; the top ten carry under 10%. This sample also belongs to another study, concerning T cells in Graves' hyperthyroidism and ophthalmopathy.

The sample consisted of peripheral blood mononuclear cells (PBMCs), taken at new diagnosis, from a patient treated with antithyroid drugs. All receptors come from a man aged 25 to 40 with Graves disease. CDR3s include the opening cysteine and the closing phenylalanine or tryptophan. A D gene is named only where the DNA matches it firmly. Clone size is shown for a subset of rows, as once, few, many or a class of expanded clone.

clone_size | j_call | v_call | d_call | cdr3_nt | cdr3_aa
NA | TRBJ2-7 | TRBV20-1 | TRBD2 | TGCAGTGCTAGGGCCTGGACTAGCGGGCGTTCCTACGAGCAGTACTTC | CSARAWTSGRSYEQYF
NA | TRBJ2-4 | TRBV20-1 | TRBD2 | TGCAGTGCTAGAGATCGGGGGGTTGGATACATTCAGTACTTC | CSARDRGVGYIQYF
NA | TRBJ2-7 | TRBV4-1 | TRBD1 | TGCGCCAGCAGCCAATGGGGACAGGGAGGTTACATAGACGAGCAGTACTTC | CASSQWGQGGYIDEQYF
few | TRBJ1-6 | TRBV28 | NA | TGTGCCAGCAGTTTTTCCAGGGTTAATTCACCCCTCCACTTT | CASSFSRVNSPLHF
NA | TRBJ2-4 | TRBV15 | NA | TGTGCCACCAGCACCTCGGTGGGGGGAGAAGCCAAAAACATTCAGTACTTC | CATSTSVGGEAKNIQYF
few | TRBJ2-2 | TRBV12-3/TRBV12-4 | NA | TGTGCCAGCACCGAATCGACCCCCACGGAGCTGTTTTTT | CASTESTPTELFF
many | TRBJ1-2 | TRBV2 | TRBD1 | TGTGCCAGCAGGGGACAGGGTACCATCTATGGCTACACCTTC | CASRGQGTIYGYTF
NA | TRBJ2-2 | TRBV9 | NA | TGTGCCAGCAGCCAAAGTCTGGGGACCGGGGAGCTGTTTTTT | CASSQSLGTGELFF
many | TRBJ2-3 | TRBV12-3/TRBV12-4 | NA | TGTGCCAGCAGCACGGCCGGGGATACGCAGTATTTT | CASSTAGDTQYF
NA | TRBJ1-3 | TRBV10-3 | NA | TGTGCCATCAGTGAGTCGGGGCAGATCCGGAGCTCTGGAAACACCATATATTTT | CAISESGQIRSSGNTIYF
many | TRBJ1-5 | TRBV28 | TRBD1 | TGTGCCAGCAGTTTATCTTTTAATTTCGGACAGGGAGATCAGCCCCAGCATTTT | CASSLSFNFGQGDQPQHF
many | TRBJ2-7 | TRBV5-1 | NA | TGCGCCAGCAGCTGGGGGGACTCCCGCTACTACGAGCAGTACTTC | CASSWGDSRYYEQYF
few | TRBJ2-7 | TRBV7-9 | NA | TGTGCCAGCAGCTCCACCCGGAGCCCCTACGAGCAGTACTTC | CASSSTRSPYEQYF
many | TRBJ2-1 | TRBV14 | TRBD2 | TGTGCCAGCAGCCAAGTTCGGGGGGTGACGGGCAATGAGCAGTTCTTC | CASSQVRGVTGNEQFF
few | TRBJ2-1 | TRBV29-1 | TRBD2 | TGCAGCGGGGGAGGGCCATACAATGAGCAGTTCTTC | CSGGGPYNEQFF
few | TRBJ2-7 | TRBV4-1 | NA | TGCGCCAGCAGCCAAGCCCAGGGGGGATACTACGAGCAGTACTTC | CASSQAQGGYYEQYF
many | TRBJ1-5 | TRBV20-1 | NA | TGCAGTGCCGCCGACGGGGTGGGGGAGCCCCAGCATTTT | CSAADGVGEPQHF
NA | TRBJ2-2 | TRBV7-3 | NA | TGTGCCAGCAGCCCCCAGTTCGCCGGGGAGCTGTTTTTT | CASSPQFAGELFF
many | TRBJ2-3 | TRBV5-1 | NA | TGCGCCAGCAGCTTGGCTACGGATACCACAGATACGCAGTATTTT | CASSLATDTTDTQYF
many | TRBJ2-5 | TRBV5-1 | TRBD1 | TGCGCCAGCACTAGGGAGTGGGGACAGGGCCCGACAGAGACCCAGTACTTC | CASTREWGQGPTETQYF
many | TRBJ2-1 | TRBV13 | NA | TGTGCCAGCAGCTTGCTACCCAGCCCAAATGAGCAGTTCTTC | CASSLLPSPNEQFF